This T cell receptor (beta chain) was captured by sequencing in a study of blood T cell repertoires in COVID-19 (dated by TCRdb to the early 2020s). Looking at the study overall: The collaborator samples originated in the United States, Italy and Spain and spanned the acute and convalescent phases of COVID-19. The material from the prospective study consisted of cDNA or gDNA derived from T cells, B-cell-depleted T cells, or PBMCs. Subjects who had been exposed to COVID-19, were actively infected with it, or had recovered from it provided the deeply sampled blood TCRbeta repertoires that made up the dataset. The repertoires were released in a freely available public database meant as a resource for research on the immune response to SARS-CoV-2. Samples were obtained from the ongoing ImmuneRACE study (first 160 participants) and from over 1,000 subjects provided by 6 global collaborators. Sample metadata almost always included a de-identified subject ID, COVID-19 status, age in years and sex. Where available, HLA class I and class II types were taken from metadata supplied by the sample provider and were not determined by assay-based typing. Results and caveats for the whole study, not just this receptor: The quantity of clinical and demographic metadata differed by source and by participant and was supplied without curation.

Turning to this clone: Which antigen it targets is not known. The record has no base qualities; no much larger clone is one base away.

TCRbeta CDR3 regions were amplified from genomic DNA using the immunoSEQ Assay, a bias-controlled multiplex PCR. On the study's bioinformatics: Nucleated cell counts per sample were estimated from amplification of reference gene primers within the assay. To quantify the absolute abundance of each unique TCRbeta CDR3 rearrangement, sequence reads were collapsed and filtered. Productive Simpson clonality was computed per sample as the square root of Simpson's diversity index over productive rearrangements. The table was pulled from immuneACCESS by TCRdb, which kept in-frame rearrangements only. Such tables lose some clones; where checked, under half of the loss comes from unresolved V genes, and the rest has no known cause. D and trimming were read from the DNA, whereas the V and J calls and clone size are those reported in that table. Recorded for this sample are roughly 73,000 clones; nearly 90% of them occurred a single time. Roughly 2.5% of the sample goes to the ten largest clones.

Trimming takes 4 bases from V and 5 bases from J, and the germline ends sit 18 bases apart. CDR1 SEHNR and CDR2 FQNEAQ are derived from the germline V gene (reference sequence). From the cysteine through the phenylalanine, the CDR3 covers 16 amino acids. This entry keeps only the CDR3 DNA: 48 bases, framed from base 1. Whole blood was collected in K2EDTA tubes by collaborating institutions according to the institutions' own protocols. For TCRbeta analysis, collaborator samples were shipped as frozen whole blood, as isolated PBMCs, or as DNA extracted from either sample type. Material for sequencing was peripheral blood. The rearrangement joined TRBV7-9 to TRBJ2-1; 5 matching bases give a weak D call of TRBD1. This clonotype originated in a man between 65 and 79 years old with active or convalescent COVID-19. The DNA is as follows: TGTGCCAGCAGCTCCTATAAGGGGCAAGGGGACAATGAGCAGTTCTTC. Its product reads: CASSSYKGQGDNEQFF.